The clone carrying this TCR beta chain was counted a single time. The data are from a study of blood T cell repertoires in COVID-19. Study details: Researchers got acute and convalescent COVID-19 samples from the United States, Italy and Spain. In each case, the material was cDNA or gDNA derived from T cells, B-cell-depleted T cells, or PBMCs.

Per the authors' pipeline: Amplification of reference gene primers was used by the study to estimate nucleated cell counts. Sequenced by immunoSEQ multiplex PCR; TCRdb stores in-frame clones only, minus some. That table is the source of V, J and clone size, and D and trimming were worked out from the DNA. In the table there are 250,000 to 300,000 clones, roughly 89% of which are singletons. The CDR3 loop spans 11 amino acids. Germline V gene lookup returns CDR1 SNHLY and CDR2 FYNNEI. V dropped 8 bases and J dropped 6 bases, with 10 bases sitting between them. The rearrangement joins TRBV2 to TRBJ1-2; unclear D gene. Sequencing input: peripheral blood. The clonotype comes from a man aged 50 or older with acute or convalescent COVID-19. The CDR3 loop reads CASRVRDGYTF. The CDR3 region has the DNA TGTGCCAGCCGGGTGCGGGATGGCTACACCTTC.